This T cell receptor beta chain was captured by sequencing in a study of T cells after yellow fever vaccination. Study results and caveats: Reappearance after the booster was seen for most primary-vaccination clones, at 96% CD4 and about 90% CD8.

TCRdb re-called the 5' RACE reads with MiXCR, one entry per CDR3 protein. Among some 560,000 distinct CDR3 sequences listed, 17% were seen once. CDR3 length: 15 amino acids. The germline gives CDR1 SGHAT, CDR2 FQNNGV. The V and J ends lost 5 bases and 1 base, in that order; junction bases with no gene match: 6. This clonotype has at least ten counts. Its antigen is not known. The receptor comes from a man younger than 35 who received the YFV17D yellow fever vaccine. The chain couples TRBV11-2 to TRBJ1-1, with 8 nucleotides matching TRBD1. The sample in question was PBMCs, obtained around 5 days after the first yellow fever vaccination. The CDR3 protein is CASSRAGGQNTEAFF. The CDR3 bases are TGTGCCAGCAGCCGAGCAGGGGGCCAGAACACTGAAGCTTTCTTT.